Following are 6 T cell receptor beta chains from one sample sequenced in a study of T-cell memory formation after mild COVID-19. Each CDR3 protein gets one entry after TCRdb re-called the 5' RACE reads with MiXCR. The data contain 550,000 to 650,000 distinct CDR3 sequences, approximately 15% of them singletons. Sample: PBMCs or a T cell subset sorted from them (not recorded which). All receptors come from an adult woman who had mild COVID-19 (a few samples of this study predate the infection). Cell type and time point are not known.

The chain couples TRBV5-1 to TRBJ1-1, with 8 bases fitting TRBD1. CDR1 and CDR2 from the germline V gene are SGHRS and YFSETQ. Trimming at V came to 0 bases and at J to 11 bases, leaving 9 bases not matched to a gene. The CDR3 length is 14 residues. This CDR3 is CASSLDNGQGFAFF. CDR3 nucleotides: TGCGCCAGCAGCTTGGATAATGGACAGGGCTTCGCTTTCTTT. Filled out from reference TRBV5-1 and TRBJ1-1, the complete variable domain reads KAGVTQTPRYLIKTRGQQVTLSCSPISGHRSVSWYQQTPGQGLQFLFEYFSETQRNKGNFPGRFSGRQFSNSRSEMNVSTLELGDSALYLCASSLDNGQGFAFFGQGTRLTVV.

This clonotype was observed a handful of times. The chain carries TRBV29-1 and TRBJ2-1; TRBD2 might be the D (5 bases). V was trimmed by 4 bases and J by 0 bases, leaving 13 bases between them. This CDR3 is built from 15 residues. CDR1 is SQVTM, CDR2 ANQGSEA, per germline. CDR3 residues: CSVVDTGGSYNEQFF. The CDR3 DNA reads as TGCAGCGTTGTAGACACTGGAGGCTCCTACAATGAGCAGTTCTTC.

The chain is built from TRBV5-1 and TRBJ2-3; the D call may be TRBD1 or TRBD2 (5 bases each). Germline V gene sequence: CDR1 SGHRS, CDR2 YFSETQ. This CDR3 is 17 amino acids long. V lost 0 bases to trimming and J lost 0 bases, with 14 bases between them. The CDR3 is CASSLAGLASSTDTQYF. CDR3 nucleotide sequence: TGCGCCAGCAGCTTGGCGGGGCTAGCTTCTAGCACAGATACGCAGTATTTT.

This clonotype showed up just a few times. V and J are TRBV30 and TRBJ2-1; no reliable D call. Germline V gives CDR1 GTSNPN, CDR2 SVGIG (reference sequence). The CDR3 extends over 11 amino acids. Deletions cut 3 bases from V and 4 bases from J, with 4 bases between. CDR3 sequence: CAWRAYNEQFF. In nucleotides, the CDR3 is TGTGCCTGGAGGGCGTACAATGAGCAGTTCTTC.

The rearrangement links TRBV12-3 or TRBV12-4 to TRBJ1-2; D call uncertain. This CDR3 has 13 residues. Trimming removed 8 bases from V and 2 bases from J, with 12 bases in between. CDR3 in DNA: TGTGCCAGCTCGGGCGCCGGGAACTATGGCTACACCTTC. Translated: CASSGAGNYGYTF.

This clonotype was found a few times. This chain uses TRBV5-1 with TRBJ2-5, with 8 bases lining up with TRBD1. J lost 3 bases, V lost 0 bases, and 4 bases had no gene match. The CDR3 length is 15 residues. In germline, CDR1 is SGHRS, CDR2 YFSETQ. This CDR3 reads CASSLEGTGKETQYF. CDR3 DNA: TGCGCCAGCAGCTTGGAGGGGACAGGAAAAGAGACCCAGTACTTC. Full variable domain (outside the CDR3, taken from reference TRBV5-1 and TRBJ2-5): KAGVTQTPRYLIKTRGQQVTLSCSPISGHRSVSWYQQTPGQGLQFLFEYFSETQRNKGNFPGRFSGRQFSNSRSEMNVSTLELGDSALYLCASSLEGTGKETQYFGPGTRLLVL.